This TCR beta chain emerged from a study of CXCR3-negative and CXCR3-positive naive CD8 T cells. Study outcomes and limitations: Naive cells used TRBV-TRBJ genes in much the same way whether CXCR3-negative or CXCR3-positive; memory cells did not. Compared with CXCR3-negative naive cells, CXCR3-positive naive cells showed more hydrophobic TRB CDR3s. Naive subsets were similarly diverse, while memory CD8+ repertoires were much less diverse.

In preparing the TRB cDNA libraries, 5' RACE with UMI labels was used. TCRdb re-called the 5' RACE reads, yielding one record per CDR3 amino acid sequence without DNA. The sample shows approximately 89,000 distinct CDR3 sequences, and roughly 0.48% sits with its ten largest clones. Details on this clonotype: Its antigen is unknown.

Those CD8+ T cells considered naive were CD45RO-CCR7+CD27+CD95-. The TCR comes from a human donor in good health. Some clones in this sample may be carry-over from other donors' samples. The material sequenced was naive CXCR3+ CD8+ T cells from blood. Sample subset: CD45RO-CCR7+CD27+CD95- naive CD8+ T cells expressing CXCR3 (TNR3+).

The CDR3 sequence is CASSPIRGALSDEQFF. This chain joins TRBV12-3 or TRBV12-4 and TRBJ2-1; TCRdb indicates TRBD1, and absent DNA this call remains unverified. The CDR3 is 16 amino acids.